This TCR beta chain originates from a study of control samples from healthy donors and cancer patients. The data were produced by immunoSEQ multiplex PCR, yet TCRdb's version contains in-frame clones alone and is incomplete. The table lists some 110,000 clones, roughly nine tenths of them singletons. CDR3 size: 13 residues. The V end lost 3 bases, the J end lost 3 bases, and 5 bases lay between the germline ends. The sequenced sample consisted of PBMCs. V usage is TRBV12-3 or TRBV12-4 and J usage is TRBJ2-2; D may match TRBD1 or TRBD2 (5 bases each). This sequence originates from a woman in her forties or fifties with colorectal cancer. CDR3 sequence: CASSLGDTGELFF. The CDR3 coding sequence is TGTGCCAGCAGTTTGGGGGACACCGGGGAGCTGTTTTTT.